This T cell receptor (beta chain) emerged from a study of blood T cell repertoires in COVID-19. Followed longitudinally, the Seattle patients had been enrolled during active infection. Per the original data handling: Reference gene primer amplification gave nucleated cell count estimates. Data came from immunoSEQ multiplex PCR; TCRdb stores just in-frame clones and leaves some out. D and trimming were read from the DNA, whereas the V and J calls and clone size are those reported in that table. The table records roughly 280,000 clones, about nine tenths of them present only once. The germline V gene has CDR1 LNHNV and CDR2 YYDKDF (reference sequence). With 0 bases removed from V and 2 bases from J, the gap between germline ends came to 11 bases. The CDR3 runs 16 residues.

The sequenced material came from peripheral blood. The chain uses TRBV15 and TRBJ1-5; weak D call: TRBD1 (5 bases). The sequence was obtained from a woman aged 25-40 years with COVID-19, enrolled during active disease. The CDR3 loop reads CATSRDLGLGNQPQHF. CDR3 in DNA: TGTGCCACCAGCAGAGATCTGGGACTTGGCAATCAGCCCCAGCATTTT.